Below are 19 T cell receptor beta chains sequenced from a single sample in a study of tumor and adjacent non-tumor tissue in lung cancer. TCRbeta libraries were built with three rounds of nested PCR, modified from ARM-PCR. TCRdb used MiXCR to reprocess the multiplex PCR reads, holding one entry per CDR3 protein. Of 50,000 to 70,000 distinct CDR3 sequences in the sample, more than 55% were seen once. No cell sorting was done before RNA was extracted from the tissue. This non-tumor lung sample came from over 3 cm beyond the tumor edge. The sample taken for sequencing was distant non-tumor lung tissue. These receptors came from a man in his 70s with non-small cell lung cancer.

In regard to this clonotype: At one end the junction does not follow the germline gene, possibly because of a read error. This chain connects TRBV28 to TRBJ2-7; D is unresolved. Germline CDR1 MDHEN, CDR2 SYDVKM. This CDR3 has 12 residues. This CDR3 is CVSSSRVDEQYF. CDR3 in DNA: TGTGTCAGCAGTTCCCGGGTTGACGAGCAGTACTTC. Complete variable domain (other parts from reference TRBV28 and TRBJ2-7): DVKVTQSSRYLVKRTGEKVFLECVQDMDHENMFWYRQDPGLGLRLIYFSYDVKMKEKGDIPEGYSVSREKKERFSLILESASTNQTSMYLCVSSSRVDEQYFGPGTRLTVT.

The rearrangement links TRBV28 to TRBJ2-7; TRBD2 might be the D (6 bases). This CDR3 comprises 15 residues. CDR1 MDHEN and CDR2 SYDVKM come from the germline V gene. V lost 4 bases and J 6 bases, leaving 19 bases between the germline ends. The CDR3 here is CASSSTSRRAVEQYF. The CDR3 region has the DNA TGTGCCAGCAGTTCCACTAGCAGGAGGGCCGTCGAGCAGTACTTC.

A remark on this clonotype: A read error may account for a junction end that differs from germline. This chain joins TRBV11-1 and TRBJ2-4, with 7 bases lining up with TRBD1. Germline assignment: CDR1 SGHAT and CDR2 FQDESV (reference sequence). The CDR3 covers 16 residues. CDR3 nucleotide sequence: TGTACCGGCAGCAGCAGACAGGGACGATACAAAGACATTCAGTACTTC. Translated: CTGSSRQGRYKDIQYF. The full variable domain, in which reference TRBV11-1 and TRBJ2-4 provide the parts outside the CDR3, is EAEVAQSPRYKITEKSQAVAFWCDPISGHATLYWYRQILGQGPELLVQFQDESVVDDSQLPKDRFSAERLKGVDSTLKIQPAELGDSAMYLCTGSSRQGRYKDIQYFGAGTRLSVL.

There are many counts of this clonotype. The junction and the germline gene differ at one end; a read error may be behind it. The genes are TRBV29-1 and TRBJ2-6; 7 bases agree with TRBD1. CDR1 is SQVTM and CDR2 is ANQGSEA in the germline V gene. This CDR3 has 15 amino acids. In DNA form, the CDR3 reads TGCAGCGTTCCCGGGACAGCCGGTGGGGCCAACGTCCCGACTTTC. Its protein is CSVPGTAGGANVPTF.

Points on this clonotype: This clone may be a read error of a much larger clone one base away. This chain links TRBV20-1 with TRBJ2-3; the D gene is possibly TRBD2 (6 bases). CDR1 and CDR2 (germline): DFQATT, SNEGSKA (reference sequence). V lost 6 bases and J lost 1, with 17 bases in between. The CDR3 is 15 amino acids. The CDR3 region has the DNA TGCAGTGCCAAGGGTTTCGGCGGGGGCACAGATACGCAGTATTTT. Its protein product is CSAKGFGGGTDTQYF.

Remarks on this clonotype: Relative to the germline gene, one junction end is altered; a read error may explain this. This CDR3 is CASSLGGQGVLETQHF. For the CDR3, the DNA is TGCGCCAGCAGCCTCGGGGGACAGGGTGTTCTGGAGACCCAGCACTTC. The V and J genes are TRBV5-1 and TRBJ2-5; 9 positions match TRBD1. This CDR3 spans 16 amino acids. Germline V CDR1 and CDR2: SGHRS, YFSETQ.

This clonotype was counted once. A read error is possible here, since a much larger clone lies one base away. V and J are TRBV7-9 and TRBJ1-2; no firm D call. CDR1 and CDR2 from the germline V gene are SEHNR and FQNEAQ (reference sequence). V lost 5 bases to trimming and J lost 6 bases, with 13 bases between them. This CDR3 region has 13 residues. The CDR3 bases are TGTGCCAGCAGCCGACGGGGAGCAGATGGCTACACCTTC. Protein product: CASSRRGADGYTF.

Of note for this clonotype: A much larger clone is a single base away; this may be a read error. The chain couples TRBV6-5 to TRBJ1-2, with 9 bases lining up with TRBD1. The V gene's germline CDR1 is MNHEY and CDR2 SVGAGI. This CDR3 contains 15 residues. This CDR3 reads CASCYSTGGYYGYTF. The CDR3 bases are TGTGCCAGCTGTTACTCCACAGGGGGCTACTATGGCTACACCTTC.

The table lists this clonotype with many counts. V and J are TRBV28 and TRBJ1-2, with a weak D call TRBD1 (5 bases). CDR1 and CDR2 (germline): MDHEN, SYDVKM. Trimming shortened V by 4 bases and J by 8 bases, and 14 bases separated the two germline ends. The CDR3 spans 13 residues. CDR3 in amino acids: CASSSRDSRGYTF. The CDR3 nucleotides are TGTGCCAGCAGTTCCCGGGACTCTCGGGGCTACACCTTC.

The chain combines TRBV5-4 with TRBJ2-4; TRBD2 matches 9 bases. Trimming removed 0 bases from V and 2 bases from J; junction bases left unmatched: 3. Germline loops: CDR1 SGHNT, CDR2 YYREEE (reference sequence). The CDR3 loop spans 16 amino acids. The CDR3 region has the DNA TGTGCCAGCAGCTTGGTAGCGGGAGCGTCCAAAAACATTCAGTACTTC. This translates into CASSLVAGASKNIQYF.

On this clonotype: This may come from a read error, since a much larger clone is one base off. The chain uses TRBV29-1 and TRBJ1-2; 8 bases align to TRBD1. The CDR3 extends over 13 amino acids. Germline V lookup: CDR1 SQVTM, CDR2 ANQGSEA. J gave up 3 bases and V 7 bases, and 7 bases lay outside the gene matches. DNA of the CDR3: TGCAGCGGGGGACAGGCTGGGGACTATGGCTACACCTTC. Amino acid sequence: CSGGQAGDYGYTF.

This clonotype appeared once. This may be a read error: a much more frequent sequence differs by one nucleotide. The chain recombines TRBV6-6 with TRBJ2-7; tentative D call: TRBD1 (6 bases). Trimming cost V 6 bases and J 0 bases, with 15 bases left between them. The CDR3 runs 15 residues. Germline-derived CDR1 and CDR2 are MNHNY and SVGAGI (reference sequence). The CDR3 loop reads CASSPSRTASYEQYF. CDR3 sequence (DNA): TGTGCCAGCAGCCCATCCCGGACAGCCTCCTACGAGCAGTACTTC.

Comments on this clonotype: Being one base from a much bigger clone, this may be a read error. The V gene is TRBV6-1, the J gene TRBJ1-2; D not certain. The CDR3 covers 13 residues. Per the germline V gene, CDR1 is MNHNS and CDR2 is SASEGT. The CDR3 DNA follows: TGTGCCAGCTGTGAGCATCTCGGATATGGCTACACCTTC. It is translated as CASCEHLGYGYTF.

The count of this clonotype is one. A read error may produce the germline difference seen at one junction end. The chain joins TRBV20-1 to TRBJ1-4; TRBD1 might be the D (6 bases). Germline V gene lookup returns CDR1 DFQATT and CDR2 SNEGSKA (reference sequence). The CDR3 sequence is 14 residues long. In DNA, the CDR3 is TGCAGTGCTATTGCGGGGGCAACTAATGAAAAACGGTTTTTT. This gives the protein CSAIAGATNEKRFF.

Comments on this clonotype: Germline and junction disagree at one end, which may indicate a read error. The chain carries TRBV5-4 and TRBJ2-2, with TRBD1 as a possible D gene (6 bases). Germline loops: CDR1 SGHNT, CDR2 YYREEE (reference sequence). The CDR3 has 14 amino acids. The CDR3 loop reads CASTLQGNTGKLFF. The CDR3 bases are TGTGCCAGCACCTTGCAGGGGAACACCGGGAAGCTGTTTTTT.

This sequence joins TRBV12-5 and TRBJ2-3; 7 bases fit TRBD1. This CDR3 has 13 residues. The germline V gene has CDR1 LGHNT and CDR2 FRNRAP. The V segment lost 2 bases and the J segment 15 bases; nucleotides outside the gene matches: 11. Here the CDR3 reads CASGLSGTDMHYF. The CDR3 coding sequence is TGTGCTAGTGGTTTGTCGGGGACAGATATGCATTATTTT.

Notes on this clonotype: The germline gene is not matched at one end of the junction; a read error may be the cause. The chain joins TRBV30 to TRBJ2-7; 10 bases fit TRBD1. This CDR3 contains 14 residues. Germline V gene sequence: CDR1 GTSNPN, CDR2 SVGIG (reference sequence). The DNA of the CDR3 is TGTGCCTGGAGTGGGGGGACAGGGGCCTATGAGCAGTACTTC. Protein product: CAWSGGTGAYEQYF.

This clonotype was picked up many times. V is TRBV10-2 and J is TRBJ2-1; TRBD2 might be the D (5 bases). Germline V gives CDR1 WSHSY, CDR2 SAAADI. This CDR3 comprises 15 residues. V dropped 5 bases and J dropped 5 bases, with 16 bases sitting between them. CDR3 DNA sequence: TGCGCCAGCAGTCCCACTAGGACGCCCAACAATGAGCAGTTCTTC. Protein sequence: CASSPTRTPNNEQFF.

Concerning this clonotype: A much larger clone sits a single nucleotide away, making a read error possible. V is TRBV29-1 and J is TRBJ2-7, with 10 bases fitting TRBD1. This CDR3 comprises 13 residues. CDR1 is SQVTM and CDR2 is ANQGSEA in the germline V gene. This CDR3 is CSVKTGGLNERYF. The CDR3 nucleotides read TGCAGCGTTAAGACAGGGGGCTTGAACGAGCGGTACTTC.